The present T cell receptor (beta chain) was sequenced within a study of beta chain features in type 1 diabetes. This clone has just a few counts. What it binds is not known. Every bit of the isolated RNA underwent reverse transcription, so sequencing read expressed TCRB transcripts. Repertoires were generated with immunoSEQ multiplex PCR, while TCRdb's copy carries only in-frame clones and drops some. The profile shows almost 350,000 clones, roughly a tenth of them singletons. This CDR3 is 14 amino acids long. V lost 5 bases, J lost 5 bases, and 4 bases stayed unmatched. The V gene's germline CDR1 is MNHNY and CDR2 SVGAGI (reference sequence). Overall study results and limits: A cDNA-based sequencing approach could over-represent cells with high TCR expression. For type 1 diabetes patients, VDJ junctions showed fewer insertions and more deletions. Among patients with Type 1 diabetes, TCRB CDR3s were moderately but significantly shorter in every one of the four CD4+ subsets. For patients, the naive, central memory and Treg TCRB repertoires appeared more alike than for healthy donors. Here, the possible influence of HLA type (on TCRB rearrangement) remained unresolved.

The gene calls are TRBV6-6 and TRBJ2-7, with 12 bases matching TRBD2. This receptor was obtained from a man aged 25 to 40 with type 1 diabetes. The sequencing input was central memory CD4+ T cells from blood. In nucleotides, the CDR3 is TGTGCCAGCAGTACTAGCGGGGGGTCCCACGAGCAGTACTTC. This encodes CASSTSGGSHEQYF.